This is a list of T cell receptor beta chains from one sample in a study of shared clonotypes between healthy human individuals. The method was immunoSEQ multiplex PCR; TCRdb's version includes in-frame clones alone and lacks a portion of them. The sample lists some 2,000,000 clones; about 95% were seen once. Sequenced material: naive CD8+ T cells sorted from blood. These receptor sequences come from a young man in good health. CDR3s include the opening cysteine and the closing phenylalanine or tryptophan. The D gene is left open where the match is weak. The size of a clone is reported for some rows only, either as once, few or many, or as a class for expanded clones.

length: 14
size: NA
J: TRBJ2-3
V: TRBV9
D: NA
DNA: TGTGCCAGCAGCGTAGTGGGCGGGACCGGTACGCAGTATTTT
CDR3: CASSVVGGTGTQYF

length: 14
size: NA
J: TRBJ2-2
V: TRBV7-6
D: NA
DNA: TGTGCCAGCAACCGGGAAGCATCTCCCGGGGAGCTGTTTTTT
CDR3: CASNREASPGELFF

length: 14
size: NA
J: TRBJ2-1
V: TRBV6-1
D: NA
DNA: TGTGCCAGCAGTGTCGCCCCGTACCCAAATGAGCAGTTCTTC
CDR3: CASSVAPYPNEQFF

length: 14
size: NA
J: TRBJ2-3
V: TRBV5-4
D: NA
DNA: TGTGCCAGCAGCAGAGGGACTGGCACAGATACGCAGTATTTT
CDR3: CASSRGTGTDTQYF

length: 14
size: NA
J: TRBJ2-1
V: TRBV4-1
D: NA
DNA: TGCGCCAGCAGCCAAGCTAGGCTCGCGGGTGAGCAGTTCTTC
CDR3: CASSQARLAGEQFF

length: 18
size: NA
J: TRBJ2-7
V: TRBV6-1
D: NA
DNA: TGTGCCAGCAGTGAAAAGGGAGATTGGACCCCAAACATCTACGAGCAGTACTTC
CDR3: CASSEKGDWTPNIYEQYF

length: 14
size: NA
J: TRBJ2-2
V: TRBV9
D: NA
DNA: TGTGCCAGCAGCGGTTCCGGTCGCGCCGGGGAGCTGTTTTTT
CDR3: CASSGSGRAGELFF

length: 15
size: NA
J: TRBJ1-6
V: TRBV6-6
D: NA
DNA: TGTGCCAGCAGTGACGACAGTCAGTATAATTCACCCCTCCACTTT
CDR3: CASSDDSQYNSPLHF

length: 15
size: NA
J: TRBJ2-7
V: TRBV11-2
D: NA
DNA: TGTGCCAGCAGCTTAGATGGCGCCGGAGCCTACGAGCAGTACTTC
CDR3: CASSLDGAGAYEQYF

length: 17
size: once
J: TRBJ1-5
V: TRBV25-1
D: TRBD1
DNA: TGTGCCAGCTCTCCGGGACAGGGGTGGGGCGTCAATCAGCCCCAGCATTTT
CDR3: CASSPGQGWGVNQPQHF

length: 15
size: NA
J: TRBJ2-7
V: TRBV6-6
D: NA
DNA: TGTGCCAGCAGTTACTTCTCTAGCGAAAGCTACGAGCAGTACTTC
CDR3: CASSYFSSESYEQYF

length: 15
size: NA
J: TRBJ1-6
V: TRBV21-1
D: NA
DNA: TGTGCCAGCAGCAAATCACGGGACATGGGCTCACCCCTCCACTTT
CDR3: CASSKSRDMGSPLHF

length: 18
size: NA
J: TRBJ1-1
V: TRBV4-2
D: NA
DNA: TGTGCCAGCAGCCAAGATCTTATCGGTAAAATAGGGAACACTGAAGCTTTCTTT
CDR3: CASSQDLIGKIGNTEAFF

length: 15
size: NA
J: TRBJ2-7
V: TRBV5-1
D: TRBD2
DNA: TGCGCCAGCAGCTTGGCCGAGGGACTAGCGATCGAGCAGTACTTC
CDR3: CASSLAEGLAIEQYF

length: 16
size: NA
J: TRBJ2-7
V: TRBV28
D: NA
DNA: TGTGCCAGCTCTCGACACAAATTGGTGGGCGGGTTCGAGCAGTACTTC
CDR3: CASSRHKLVGGFEQYF

length: 13
size: NA
J: TRBJ2-7
V: TRBV28
D: NA
DNA: TGTGCCAGCAGTTTGGGACGGCTTTACGAGCAGTACTTC
CDR3: CASSLGRLYEQYF

length: 12
size: NA
J: TRBJ2-7
V: TRBV6-5
D: NA
DNA: TGTGCCACCACATCGGGGTACTACGAGCAGTACTTC
CDR3: CATTSGYYEQYF

length: 12
size: NA
J: TRBJ2-7
V: TRBV7-9
D: NA
DNA: TGTGCCAGCAGGTACGGGACCTACGAGCAGTACTTC
CDR3: CASRYGTYEQYF

length: 14
size: NA
J: TRBJ1-5
V: TRBV27
D: NA
DNA: TGTGCCAGCAGTATCCAGGGCGAGGGTCAGCCCCAGCATTTT
CDR3: CASSIQGEGQPQHF

length: 19
size: NA
J: TRBJ1-2
V: TRBV27
D: NA
DNA: TGTGCCAGCAGTTCCAATTACGCTATCGGGATAGGGGCTAACTATGGCTACACCTTC
CDR3: CASSSNYAIGIGANYGYTF

length: 13
size: NA
J: TRBJ1-2
V: TRBV5-1
D: NA
DNA: TGCGCCAGCAGCTTAGGTCAGGGAGACGGCTACACCTTC
CDR3: CASSLGQGDGYTF

length: 14
size: NA
J: TRBJ2-7
V: TRBV2
D: TRBD2
DNA: TGTGCCAGCAGTCCTAGACTAGCGGGGGACGAGCAGTACTTC
CDR3: CASSPRLAGDEQYF

length: 18
size: NA
J: TRBJ2-7
V: TRBV5-1
D: TRBD2
DNA: TGCGCCAGCAGCTTGGTCCCTAGCGGGAGGGAGATGTTCTACGAGCAGTACTTC
CDR3: CASSLVPSGREMFYEQYF

length: 14
size: NA
J: TRBJ2-5
V: TRBV10-3
D: TRBD1
DNA: TGTGCCATCAGAGAGGACAGGGACCAAGAGACCCAGTACTTC
CDR3: CAIREDRDQETQYF

length: 15
size: NA
J: TRBJ2-1
V: TRBV15
D: TRBD2
DNA: TGTGCCACCAGCGGCGGAGCGGGAGTTGCCAATGAGCAGTTCTTC
CDR3: CATSGGAGVANEQFF

length: 19
size: NA
J: TRBJ1-5
V: TRBV28
D: TRBD1
DNA: TGTGCCAGCAGTTTATCCCCCGCCGGGGACAGGAGTATCAATCAGCCCCAGCATTTT
CDR3: CASSLSPAGDRSINQPQHF

length: 14
size: NA
J: TRBJ1-4
V: TRBV7-9
D: NA
DNA: TGTGCCAGCAGCTTAGCAGGGGCTAATGAAAAACTGTTTTTT
CDR3: CASSLAGANEKLFF

length: 15
size: NA
J: TRBJ1-1
V: TRBV13
D: TRBD1
DNA: TGTGCCAGCAGCGGCCGGGGACAGGGGAACACTGAAGCTTTCTTT
CDR3: CASSGRGQGNTEAFF

length: 15
size: NA
J: TRBJ2-7
V: TRBV9
D: TRBD1
DNA: TGTGCCAGCAGCCCCTGGACAGGAAAGGGCGACGAGCAGTACTTC
CDR3: CASSPWTGKGDEQYF

length: 16
size: NA
J: TRBJ2-3
V: TRBV5-1
D: TRBD2
DNA: TGCGCCAGCAGCTCGTCGACTAGCGGGTTCACAGATACGCAGTATTTT
CDR3: CASSSSTSGFTDTQYF

length: 13
size: once
J: TRBJ1-1
V: TRBV6-5
D: TRBD1
DNA: TGTGCCACCTCCGGGACAGGGGGCTGGGGGGCTTTCTTT
CDR3: CATSGTGGWGAFF

length: 20
size: NA
J: TRBJ1-5
V: TRBV18
D: TRBD1
DNA: TGTGCCAGCTCACCCTCGCGACAGGGCCCCGACCTATATAGCAATCAGCCCCAGCATTTT
CDR3: CASSPSRQGPDLYSNQPQHF

length: 12
size: NA
J: TRBJ2-5
V: TRBV7-9
D: NA
DNA: TGTGCCAGCAGCTTATTGGGGGAGACCCAGTACTTC
CDR3: CASSLLGETQYF

length: 17
size: NA
J: TRBJ1-6
V: TRBV27
D: NA
DNA: TGTGCCAGCAGTTTATCGGCTGAAAGCTCCTATAATTCACCCCTCCACTTT
CDR3: CASSLSAESSYNSPLHF

length: 16
size: NA
J: TRBJ2-2
V: TRBV29-1
D: TRBD1
DNA: TGCAGCGTTGAAGATTTCGGGGCAGGGGGCCACGGGGAGCTGTTTTTT
CDR3: CSVEDFGAGGHGELFF

length: 17
size: NA
J: TRBJ2-7
V: TRBV23-1
D: NA
DNA: TGCGCCAGCAGTCAATCTTGGGGGGACAAAGACTCCTACGAGCAGTACTTC
CDR3: CASSQSWGDKDSYEQYF

length: 17
size: NA
J: TRBJ1-1
V: TRBV4-1
D: NA
DNA: TGCGCCAGCAGCCAAGGCGCGACAGCCCTCATGAACACTGAAGCTTTCTTT
CDR3: CASSQGATALMNTEAFF

length: 17
size: NA
J: TRBJ2-3
V: TRBV14
D: NA
DNA: TGTGCCAGCAGCCAGTCAAGTTGGGGGGCCCGCACAGATACGCAGTATTTT
CDR3: CASSQSSWGARTDTQYF

length: 16
size: once
J: TRBJ1-3
V: TRBV4-2
D: NA
DNA: TGTGCCAGCAGCCAAGCGGTTCAGGGGTCTGGAAACACCATATATTTT
CDR3: CASSQAVQGSGNTIYF

length: 10
size: NA
J: TRBJ2-3
V: TRBV10-2
D: NA
DNA: TGCGCCACGCTAGAGGATACGCAGTATTTT
CDR3: CATLEDTQYF

length: 13
size: NA
J: TRBJ2-7
V: TRBV13
D: NA
DNA: TGTGCCAGCAGCTTACCCAGCCGCGCCGAGCAGTACTTC
CDR3: CASSLPSRAEQYF

length: 13
size: NA
J: TRBJ1-2
V: TRBV18
D: NA
DNA: TGTGCCAGCTCACCAAAGAGAAGCTATGGCTACACCTTC
CDR3: CASSPKRSYGYTF